This TCR beta chain was identified in a study of shared clonotypes between healthy human individuals (dated by TCRdb to 2020 to 2021). Some background on the complete study: A couple of women and a few men aged 18 to 49 years were included in the cohort. Blood TCR repertoires of about 5 healthy adults were deeply sequenced to estimate repertoire size and the extent of clonotype sharing between individuals. To increase sequencing depth and limit assay-specific biases, different laboratories used diverse techniques to prepare libraries and sequence TCR repertoires. Each donor's leukapheresis produced roughly between about 0.9 and 9.5 billion PBMCs. Broader findings and caveats from the paper: Sampling was restricted to blood, and TCR repertoires in tissues likely differ from the TCR repertoires found in blood. Because the study included only a small number of donors, the genetic and exposure-history diversity represented was limited. Pairwise subsampling led to the expectation that sequencing depth would affect the degree of clonotype sharing among donors.

The donors were healthy, HIV-negative adults with no recently reported acute infections or vaccinations. Every donor was a Caucasian adult living in Nashville, Tennessee, USA. For unsorted samples, tens of millions of PBMCs were counted, and genomic DNA was extracted using the QIAamp DNA Blood Mini kit. Blood was collected by leukapheresis, and PBMCs were isolated by Ficoll-Histopaque density gradient centrifugation and then cryopreserved in liquid nitrogen vapor phase. Points on this clone: It has no known antigen specificity. Within one base of it there is no much larger clone, and no base qualities were kept.

Using the deep immunoSEQ assay, multiplex PCR amplified TCR CDR3 regions from genomic DNA. Extracted genomic DNA from each cell subset was spread evenly across all wells of several immunoSEQ 96-well plates, with each plate serving as a replicate. For unsorted PBMC, each replicate PCR was loaded with roughly 270 ng genomic DNA, equivalent to around 30,000 T cell genomes. Ten immunoSEQ deep assay plates were used to sequence the unsorted PBMC genomic DNA. Purified libraries were quantified with a Qubit 3.0 fluorometer, sized on a Bioanalyzer 2100, and re-quantified with the KAPA Library Quantification kit. Every immunoSEQ 96-well plate was sequenced on a separate single-read 150-cycle Illumina NextSeq 550 flow cell. For the original study's pipeline: Because the immunoSEQ output included only junctional sequences and no quality scores, the filtering could not be the same as the filtering used for full-length reads. Sequences were annotated with PyIR, a Python wrapper for IgBLAST v1.9, using IMGT germline references to assign V/J genes and CDR3. Reads were filtered out if the reads had weak V/J assignments (E-value above 1e-6), no CDR3, stop codons, out-of-frame junctions, or ambiguous translated residues. V3J clonotypes were defined as sequences sharing an identical inferred V gene, J gene, and CDR3 amino acid sequence. Percentage overlap between repertoires was calculated by dividing the number of shared unique clonotypes by the size of the smaller repertoire. Three approaches were used to assess repertoire richness: RTK rarefaction, the Chao1 estimator, and Recon v2.1 estimates of unobserved clonotypes. TCRdb limited this immuneACCESS table to in-frame rearrangements with V and J called. A share of clones is missing; checked studies link under half to unresolved V genes, and the rest is unexplained. That table is the source of V, J and clone size, and D and trimming were worked out from the DNA. Present in this sample are some 500,000 clones, roughly three quarters of which were seen just once. 9.5% to 15% of the sample comes from the top ten.

Sequences were obtained from PBMCs. The sequence was collected from a woman aged 40 to 50 in good health. Some clones in this sample may be carry-over from other donors' samples.

The CDR3 reads as follows: CASTPEVAAGAQYF. Read as DNA, the sequence is TGTGCCAGCACTCCGGAGGTAGCGGCGGGGGCCCAGTACTTC. The chain joins TRBV7-2 to TRBJ2-5, and 7 junctional nucleotides match TRBD2. Trimming removed 7 bases from V and 9 bases from J; the gene matches leave 14 bases unexplained. The CDR3 runs 14 residues from the cysteine to the phenylalanine. Only CDR3 DNA remains: 42 bases, in frame from the first base. Sequences SGHTA (CDR1) and FQGNSA (CDR2) are obtained from the germline V gene.